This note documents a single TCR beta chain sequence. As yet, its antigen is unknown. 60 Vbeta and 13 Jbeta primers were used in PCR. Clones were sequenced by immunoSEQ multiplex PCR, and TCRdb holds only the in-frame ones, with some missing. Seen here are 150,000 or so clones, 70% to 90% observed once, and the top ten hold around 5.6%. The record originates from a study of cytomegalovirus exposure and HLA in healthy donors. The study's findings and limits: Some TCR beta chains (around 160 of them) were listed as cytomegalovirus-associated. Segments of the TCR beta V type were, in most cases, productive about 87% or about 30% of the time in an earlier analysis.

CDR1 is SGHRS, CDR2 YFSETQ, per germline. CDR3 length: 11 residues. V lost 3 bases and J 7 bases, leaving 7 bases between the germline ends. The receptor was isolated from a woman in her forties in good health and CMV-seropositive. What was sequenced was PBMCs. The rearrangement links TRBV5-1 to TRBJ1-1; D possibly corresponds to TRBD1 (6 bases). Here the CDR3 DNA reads TGCGCCAGCAGCTCAGGGGTTGAAGCTTTCTTT. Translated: CASSSGVEAFF. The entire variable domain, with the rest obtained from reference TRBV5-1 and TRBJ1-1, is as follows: KAGVTQTPRYLIKTRGQQVTLSCSPISGHRSVSWYQQTPGQGLQFLFEYFSETQRNKGNFPGRFSGRQFSNSRSEMNVSTLELGDSALYLCASSSGVEAFFGQGTRLTVV.